Reported below is one T cell receptor (beta chain). Its antigen has not been determined. Base-call qualities are not available, and no considerably larger clone is one nucleotide away. The CDR3 runs 13 amino acids, cysteine and phenylalanine included. The CDR3 DNA has 39 bases and is translated from base 1. The V and J ends are trimmed by 11 bases and 3 bases, leaving 14 bases between them. The germline V gene gives CDR1 as ENHRY and CDR2 as SYGVKD. TCRbeta CDR3 regions were amplified from genomic DNA using the immunoSEQ Assay, a bias-controlled multiplex PCR. Turning to the authors' computational methods: The number of nucleated cells in each sample was estimated by amplification of reference gene primers within the assay. Sequence reads were collapsed and filtered to measure the absolute abundance of every unique TCRbeta CDR3 rearrangement. For each sample, productive Simpson clonality was calculated as the square root of Simpson's diversity index over productive rearrangements. TCRdb carries this immuneACCESS record with in-frame sequences only. Its versions omit some clonotypes, under half of them owing to an unresolved V gene in the studies checked, with the rest unexplained. The V and J calls and clone size come from that table; D and trimming were worked out from the DNA. This sample lists about 380,000 clones; approximately 87% were detected once. The leading ten clones occupy about 1.5% of the sample.

In the prospective study, participants were 18 to 89 years old, resided in 25 or so geographic areas of the United States, and were enrolled through a virtual design. In the prospective study, cohorts were assigned on the basis of participant-reported clinical history obtained from a screening survey and a study questionnaire. ImmuneRACE Cohort 3 recovered participants were defined by two consecutive negative NP/OP PCR tests, healthcare professional clearance, or symptom resolution. In the prospective study, mobile phlebotomists collected whole blood, serum and a nasopharyngeal or oropharyngeal swab from each participant. Over an approximately 2-month period, participants in the prospective study had the option of providing additional blood draws and questionnaires. Before DNA extraction, blood samples from the prospective study were shipped at room temperature or frozen. This record belongs to a study of blood T cell repertoires in COVID-19 (dated by TCRdb to the early 2020s). Looking at the study overall: The collaborator samples originated in the United States, Italy and Spain and spanned the acute and convalescent phases of COVID-19. The prospective study material was composed of cDNA or gDNA derived from T cells, B-cell-depleted T cells, or PBMCs. The dataset comprised deeply sampled blood TCRbeta repertoires from subjects exposed to, actively infected with, or recovered from COVID-19. The repertoires were released in a freely available public database meant as a resource for research on the immune response to SARS-CoV-2. The samples were drawn from the first 160 participants of the ongoing ImmuneRACE study and from 950 to 1,500 subjects provided by 6 global collaborators. The sample metadata nearly always contained a de-identified subject ID, COVID-19 status, age in years and sex. HLA class I and class II types, where available, came from metadata supplied by the sample provider rather than from assay-based typing.

Broader findings and caveats from the paper: The quantity of clinical and demographic metadata differed by source and by participant and was supplied without curation.

The sequenced sample was PBMCs or T cells enriched from blood (not recorded which). The TCR was taken from a young man who had recovered from COVID-19. The V and J segments used are TRBV10-3 and TRBJ1-5; the D region possibly corresponds to TRBD1 (5 bases align). The CDR3 in this case is CAAREGNNQPQHF. The nucleotides read TGTGCCGCCAGGGAGGGTAACAATCAGCCCCAGCATTTT.